This TCR beta chain was observed in a study of T-cell memory formation after mild COVID-19. This clonotype was detected only a few times. The antigen is unknown. There are 14 residues in the CDR3. Losses at the gene ends were 3 bases for V and 2 bases for J; bases not matched to a gene: 4. The V gene's germline CDR1 is DFQATT and CDR2 SNEGSKA (reference sequence). 5'RACE, which relied on constant-segment primers, yielded TCR alpha and TCR beta cDNA libraries carrying sample barcodes and UMIs. MiXCR was run by TCRdb on the 5' RACE reads, yielding one entry per CDR3 protein. The data hold some 69,000 distinct CDR3 sequences, with approximately 15% observed a single time. Study conclusions and caveats: Memory sampled before infection contained some responding clones, suggesting cross-reactive memory joined. Clones that shrank (day 15 to 85) were balanced CD4/CD8, whereas later expanders leaned CD4+.

V is TRBV20-1 and J is TRBJ2-1, with 7 bases aligning to TRBD2. Sequencing was performed on PBMCs or a T cell subset sorted from them (not recorded which). The clonotype comes from an adult woman who had mild COVID-19 (a few samples of this study predate the infection). Cell type and time point are not known. CDR3 in DNA: TGCAGTGCTAGTGTGGGGGGGACCTACAATGAGCAGTTCTTC. This encodes CSASVGGTYNEQFF.